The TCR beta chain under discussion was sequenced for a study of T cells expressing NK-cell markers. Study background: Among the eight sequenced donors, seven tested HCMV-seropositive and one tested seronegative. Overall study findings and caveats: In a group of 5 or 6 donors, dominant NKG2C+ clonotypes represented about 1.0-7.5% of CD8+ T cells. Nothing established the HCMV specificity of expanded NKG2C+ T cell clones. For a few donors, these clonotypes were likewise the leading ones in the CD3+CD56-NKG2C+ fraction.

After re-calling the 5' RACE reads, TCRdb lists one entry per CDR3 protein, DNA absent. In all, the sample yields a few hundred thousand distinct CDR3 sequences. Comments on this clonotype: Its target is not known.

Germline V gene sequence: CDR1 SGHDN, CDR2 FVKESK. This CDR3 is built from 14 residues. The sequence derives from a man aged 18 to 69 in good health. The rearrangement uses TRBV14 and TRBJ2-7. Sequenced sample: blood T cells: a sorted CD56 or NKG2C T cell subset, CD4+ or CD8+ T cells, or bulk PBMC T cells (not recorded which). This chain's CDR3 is CASSHPSDSYEQYF.